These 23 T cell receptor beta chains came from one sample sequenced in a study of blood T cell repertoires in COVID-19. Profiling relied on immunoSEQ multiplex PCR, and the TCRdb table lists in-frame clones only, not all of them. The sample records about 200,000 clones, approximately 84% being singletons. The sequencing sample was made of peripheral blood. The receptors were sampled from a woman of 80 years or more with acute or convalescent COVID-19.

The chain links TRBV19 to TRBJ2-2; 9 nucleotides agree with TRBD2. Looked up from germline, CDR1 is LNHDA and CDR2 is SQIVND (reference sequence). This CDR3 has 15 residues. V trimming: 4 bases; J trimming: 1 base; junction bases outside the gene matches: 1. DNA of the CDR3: TGTGCCAGTAGTACTAGCGGGGTGAACACCGGGGAGCTGTTTTTT. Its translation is CASSTSGVNTGELFF.

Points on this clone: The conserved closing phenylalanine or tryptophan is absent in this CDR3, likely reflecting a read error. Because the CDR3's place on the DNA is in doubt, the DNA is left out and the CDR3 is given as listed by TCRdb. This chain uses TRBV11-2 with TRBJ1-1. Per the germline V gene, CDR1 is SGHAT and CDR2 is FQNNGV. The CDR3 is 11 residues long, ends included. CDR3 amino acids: CASSLNAEALL.

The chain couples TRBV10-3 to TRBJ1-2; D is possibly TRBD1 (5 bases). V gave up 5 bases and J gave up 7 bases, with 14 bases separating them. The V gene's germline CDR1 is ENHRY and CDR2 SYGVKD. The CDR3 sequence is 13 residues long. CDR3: CAISPGQGPGYTF. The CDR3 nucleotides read TGTGCCATCAGTCCTGGCCAGGGCCCTGGCTACACCTTC.

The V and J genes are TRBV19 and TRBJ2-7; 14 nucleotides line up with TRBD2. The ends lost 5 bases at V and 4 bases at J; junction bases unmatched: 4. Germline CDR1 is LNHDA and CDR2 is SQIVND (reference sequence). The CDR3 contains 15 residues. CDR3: CASSGTSGGWYEQYF. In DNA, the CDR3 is TGTGCCAGTAGTGGGACTAGCGGGGGTTGGTACGAGCAGTACTTC.

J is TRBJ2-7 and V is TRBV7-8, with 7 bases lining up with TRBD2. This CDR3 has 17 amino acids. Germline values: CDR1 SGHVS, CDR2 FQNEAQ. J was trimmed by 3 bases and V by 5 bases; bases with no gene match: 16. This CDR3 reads CASSAQFPSGSGYEQYF. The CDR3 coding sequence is TGTGCCAGCAGCGCCCAATTTCCTAGCGGCAGCGGCTACGAGCAGTACTTC.

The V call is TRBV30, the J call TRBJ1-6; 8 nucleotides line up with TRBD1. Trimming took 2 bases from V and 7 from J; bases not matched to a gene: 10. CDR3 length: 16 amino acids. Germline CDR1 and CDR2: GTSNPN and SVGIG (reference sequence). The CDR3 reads CAWSTTDRARNSPLHF. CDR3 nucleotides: TGTGCCTGGAGTACGACGGACAGGGCGAGGAATTCACCCCTCCACTTT. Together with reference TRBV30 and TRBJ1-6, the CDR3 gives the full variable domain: SQTIHQWPATLVQPVGSPLSLECTVEGTSNPNLYWYRQAAGRGLQLLFYSVGIGQISSEVPQNLSASRPQDRQFILSSKKLLLSDSGFYLCAWSTTDRARNSPLHFGNGTRLTVT.

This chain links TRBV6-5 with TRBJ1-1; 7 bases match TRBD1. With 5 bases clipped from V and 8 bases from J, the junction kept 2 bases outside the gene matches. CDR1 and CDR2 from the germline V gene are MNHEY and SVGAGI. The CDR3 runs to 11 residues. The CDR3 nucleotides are TGTGCCAGCAGTCGGGACAGCGAAGCTTTCTTT. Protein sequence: CASSRDSEAFF.

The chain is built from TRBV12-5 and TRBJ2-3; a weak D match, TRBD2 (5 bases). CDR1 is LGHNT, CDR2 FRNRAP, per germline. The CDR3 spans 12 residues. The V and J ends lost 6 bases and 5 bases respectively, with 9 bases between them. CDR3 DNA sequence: TGTGCTAGTGGCCCGGGAAGAGATACGCAGTATTTT. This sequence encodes CASGPGRDTQYF.

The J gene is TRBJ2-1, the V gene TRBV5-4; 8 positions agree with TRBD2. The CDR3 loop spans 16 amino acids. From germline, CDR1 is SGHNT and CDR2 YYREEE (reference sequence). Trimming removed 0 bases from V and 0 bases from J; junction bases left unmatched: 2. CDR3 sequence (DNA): TGTGCCAGCAGCTTGGCGGGAGGGCCCTCCTACAATGAGCAGTTCTTC. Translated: CASSLAGGPSYNEQFF.

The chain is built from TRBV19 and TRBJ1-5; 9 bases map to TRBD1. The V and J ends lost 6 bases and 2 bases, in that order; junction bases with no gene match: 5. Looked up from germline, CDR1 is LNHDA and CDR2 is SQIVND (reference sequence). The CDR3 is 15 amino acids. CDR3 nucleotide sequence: TGTGCCAGTAGCAGCCGGGACAGGGGCAATCAGCCCCAGCATTTT. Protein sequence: CASSSRDRGNQPQHF.

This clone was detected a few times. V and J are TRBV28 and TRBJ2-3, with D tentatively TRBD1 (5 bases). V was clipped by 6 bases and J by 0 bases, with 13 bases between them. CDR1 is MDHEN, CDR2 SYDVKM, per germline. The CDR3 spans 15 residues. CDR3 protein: CASSPTTGSTDTQYF. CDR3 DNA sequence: TGTGCCAGCAGCCCAACTACAGGCAGCACAGATACGCAGTATTTT. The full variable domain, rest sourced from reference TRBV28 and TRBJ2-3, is DVKVTQSSRYLVKRTGEKVFLECVQDMDHENMFWYRQDPGLGLRLIYFSYDVKMKEKGDIPEGYSVSREKKERFSLILESASTNQTSMYLCASSPTTGSTDTQYFGPGTRLTVL.

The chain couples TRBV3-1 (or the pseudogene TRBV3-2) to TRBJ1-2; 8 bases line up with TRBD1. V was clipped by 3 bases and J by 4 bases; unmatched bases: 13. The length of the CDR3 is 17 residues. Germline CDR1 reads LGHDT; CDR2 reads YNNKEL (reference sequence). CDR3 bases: TGTGCCAGCAGCCAGTCATTAGGAGGCCAGGGGGCCTATGGCTACACCTTC. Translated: CASSQSLGGQGAYGYTF.

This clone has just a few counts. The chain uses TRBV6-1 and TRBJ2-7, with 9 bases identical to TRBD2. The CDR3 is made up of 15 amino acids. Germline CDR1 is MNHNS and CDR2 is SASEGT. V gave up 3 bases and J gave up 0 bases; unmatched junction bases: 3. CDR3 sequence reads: CASSDGGGASYEQYF. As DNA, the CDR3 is TGTGCCAGCAGTGACGGCGGGGGGGCCTCCTACGAGCAGTACTTC.

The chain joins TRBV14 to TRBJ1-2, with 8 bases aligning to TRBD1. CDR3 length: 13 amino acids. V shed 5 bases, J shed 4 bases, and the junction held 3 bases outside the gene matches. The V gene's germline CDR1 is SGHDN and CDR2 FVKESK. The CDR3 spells CASSWTGTYGYTF. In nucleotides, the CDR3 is TGTGCCAGCAGCTGGACAGGGACCTATGGCTACACCTTC.

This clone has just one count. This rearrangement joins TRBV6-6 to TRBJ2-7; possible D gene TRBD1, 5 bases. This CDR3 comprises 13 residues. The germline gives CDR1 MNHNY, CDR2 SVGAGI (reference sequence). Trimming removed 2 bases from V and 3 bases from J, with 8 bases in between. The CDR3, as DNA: TGTGCCAGCAGTTACGTGCAGGGCTACGAGCAGTACTTC. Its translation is CASSYVQGYEQYF.

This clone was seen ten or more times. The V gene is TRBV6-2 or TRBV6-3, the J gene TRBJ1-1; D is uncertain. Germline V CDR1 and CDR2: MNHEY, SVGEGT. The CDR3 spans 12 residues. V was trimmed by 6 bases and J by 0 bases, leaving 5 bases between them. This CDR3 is CASSVMNTEAFF. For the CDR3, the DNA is TGTGCCAGCAGCGTCATGAACACTGAAGCTTTCTTT.

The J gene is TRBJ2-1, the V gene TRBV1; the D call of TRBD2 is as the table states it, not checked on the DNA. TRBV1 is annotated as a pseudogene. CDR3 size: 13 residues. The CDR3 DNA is TGCACCAGCCCGTTGGTACTTTCGCATGAGCAGTTCTTC. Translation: CTSPLVLSHEQFF.

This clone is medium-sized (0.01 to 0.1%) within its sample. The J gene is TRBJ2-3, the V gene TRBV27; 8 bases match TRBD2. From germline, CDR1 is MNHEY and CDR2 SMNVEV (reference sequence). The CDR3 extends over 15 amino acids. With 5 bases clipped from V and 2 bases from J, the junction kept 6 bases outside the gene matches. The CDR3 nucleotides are TGTGCCAGCAGTCTAATTAGCGGGAACACAGATACGCAGTATTTT. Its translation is CASSLISGNTDTQYF.

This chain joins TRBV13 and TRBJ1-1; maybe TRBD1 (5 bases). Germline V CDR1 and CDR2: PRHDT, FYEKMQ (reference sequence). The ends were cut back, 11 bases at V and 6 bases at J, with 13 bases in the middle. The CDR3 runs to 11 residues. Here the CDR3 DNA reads TGTGCCGGCGTGAAGGGGCCTGAAGCTTTCTTT. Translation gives CAGVKGPEAFF.

The CDR3 spells CASSLGGTGGYLTGNTIYF. CDR3 coding DNA: TGTGCCAGCAGCTTAGGAGGGACAGGGGGCTATCTAACTGGAAACACCATATATTTT. This chain uses TRBV5-4 with TRBJ1-3; the match to TRBD1 covers 12 bases. The CDR3 contains 19 residues. The germline V gene encodes CDR1 SGHNT and CDR2 YYREEE (reference sequence). The V and J ends lost 2 bases and 2 bases, in that order; junction bases with no gene match: 11.

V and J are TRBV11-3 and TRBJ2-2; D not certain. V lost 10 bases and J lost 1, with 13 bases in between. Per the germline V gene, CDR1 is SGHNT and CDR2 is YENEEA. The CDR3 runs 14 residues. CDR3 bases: TGTGCCACTCCCTGCACGAGGAACACCGGGGAGCTGTTTTTT. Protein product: CATPCTRNTGELFF.

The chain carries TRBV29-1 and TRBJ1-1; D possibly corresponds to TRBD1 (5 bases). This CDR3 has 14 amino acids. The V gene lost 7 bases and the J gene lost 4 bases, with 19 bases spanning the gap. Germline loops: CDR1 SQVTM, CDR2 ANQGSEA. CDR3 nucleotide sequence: TGCAGCGCCTACGACAGAGGTTCGGGCACTGAAGCTTTCTTT. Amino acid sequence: CSAYDRGSGTEAFF.

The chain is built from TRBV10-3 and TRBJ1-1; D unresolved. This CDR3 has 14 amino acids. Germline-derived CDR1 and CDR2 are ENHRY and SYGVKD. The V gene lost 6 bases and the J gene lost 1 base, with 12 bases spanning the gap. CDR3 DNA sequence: TGTGCCATCAGAGCCTCGAGTGGGAACACTGAAGCTTTCTTT. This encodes CAIRASSGNTEAFF.